This TCR beta chain was captured in a study of shared clonotypes between healthy human individuals. Looking at the study overall: A couple of women and a few men aged 18 to 49 made up the donors.

Clones were read by immunoSEQ multiplex PCR, and TCRdb kept only the in-frame ones, dropping some. The sample includes approximately 2.5 million clones, roughly 93% of them seen just once. This clone was counted a single time. Its matching antigen is unknown. General study findings and limits: Among donors, sharing of clonotypes was expected to be affected by sequencing depth. All-four-donor shared clonotypes had higher generation probabilities than non-shared clonotypes did.

Specimen: naive CD4+ T cells from PBMCs. Subset defined: CD45RA+ positively selected. This TCR came from a man aged 18 to 30 in good health. Some clones in this sample may be carry-over from other donors' samples.

CDR3: CASSTDRYQPQHF. In DNA, the CDR3 is TGTGCCAGCAGTACGGACAGATATCAGCCCCAGCATTTT. The rearrangement uses TRBV28 and TRBJ1-5; maybe TRBD1 (6 bases). The length of the CDR3 is 13 residues. Germline-derived CDR1 and CDR2 are MDHEN and SYDVKM. V gave up 5 bases and J gave up 5 bases, with 10 bases separating them. Looking up the rest from reference TRBV28 and TRBJ1-5 gives the full variable domain: DVKVTQSSRYLVKRTGEKVFLECVQDMDHENMFWYRQDPGLGLRLIYFSYDVKMKEKGDIPEGYSVSREKKERFSLILESASTNQTSMYLCASSTDRYQPQHFGDGTRLSIL.